Presented here are 13 T cell receptor beta chains from one specimen sequenced in a study of blood T cell repertoires in COVID-19. The repertoire was sequenced with immunoSEQ multiplex PCR; TCRdb's copy has only in-frame clones and lacks some. The sample consists of 15,000 to 20,000 clones, approximately 80% of them appearing once. The sample consisted of peripheral blood. The receptors were sampled from a woman aged 70-85 years with active COVID-19.

The chain carries TRBV28 and TRBJ2-5, with a possible D match to TRBD1 (7 bases). This CDR3 has 15 residues. Trimming took off 7 bases at V and 4 bases at J, with 19 bases between the two ends. Germline CDR1 reads MDHEN; CDR2 reads SYDVKM. The CDR3 protein is CASNTPGEGAETQYF. CDR3 coding DNA: TGTGCCAGCAATACCCCGGGAGAGGGGGCAGAGACCCAGTACTTC.

This sequence joins TRBV7-8 and TRBJ2-7, with TRBD2 matching 7 bases. This CDR3 has 16 residues. Germline V lookup: CDR1 SGHVS, CDR2 FQNEAQ. The trim removed 4 bases at V and 0 bases at J, leaving 9 bases unmatched. The CDR3 coding sequence is TGTGCCAGCAGCTCGGGGGGAGCGGGATCCTCCTACGAGCAGTACTTC. Translated: CASSSGGAGSSYEQYF.

The rearrangement links TRBV29-1 to TRBJ2-1; TRBD1 might be the D (6 bases). Germline V gene lookup returns CDR1 SQVTM and CDR2 ANQGSEA. This CDR3 has 15 residues. V lost 1 base to trimming and J lost 5 bases, with 15 bases between them. CDR3 in amino acids: CSVEASGWGHNEQFF. The CDR3 nucleotides read TGCAGCGTTGAAGCCTCGGGTTGGGGGCACAATGAGCAGTTCTTC.

This chain connects TRBV5-1 to TRBJ2-1; D is perhaps TRBD2 (6 bases). Germline V gene lookup returns CDR1 SGHRS and CDR2 YFSETQ. V lost 2 bases and J 0 bases, leaving 9 bases between the germline ends. The CDR3 is made up of 15 amino acids. CDR3 loop: CASSFSGSSYNEQFF. DNA for the CDR3: TGCGCCAGCAGCTTTAGCGGTAGCTCCTACAATGAGCAGTTCTTC.

The chain employs TRBV5-4 and TRBJ2-3, with D possibly matching TRBD2 (6 bases). This CDR3 is built from 14 residues. Germline V lookup: CDR1 SGHNT, CDR2 YYREEE (reference sequence). Trimming shortened V by 3 bases and J by 2 bases, and 10 bases separated the two germline ends. In DNA form, the CDR3 reads TGTGCCAGCAGCTCGCGGGACCTCACAGATACGCAGTATTTT. This gives the protein CASSSRDLTDTQYF.

The V and J genes are TRBV10-1 and TRBJ2-5, with 10 nucleotides matching TRBD1. V trimming: 2 bases; J trimming: 1 base; junction bases outside the gene matches: 1. CDR3 length: 15 amino acids. Germline CDR1 WNHNN, CDR2 SYGVQD (reference sequence). This CDR3 reads CASSEGTGVQETQYF. DNA of the CDR3: TGCGCCAGCAGTGAGGGGACAGGGGTCCAAGAGACCCAGTACTTC.

The chain combines TRBV6-2 or TRBV6-3 with TRBJ2-7, with 7 nucleotides matching TRBD2. Losses at the gene ends were 5 bases for V and 6 bases for J; bases not matched to a gene: 13. This CDR3 spans 15 amino acids. The germline V gene has CDR1 MNHEY and CDR2 SVGEGT. CDR3 sequence (DNA): TGTGCCAGCAGTCCCGCCGGACCGGGAGGCCGCGAGCAGTACTTC. Its protein is CASSPAGPGGREQYF.

The chain carries TRBV4-1 and TRBJ2-1; possible D gene TRBD2, 6 bases. The CDR3 is 17 residues long. Germline CDR1 reads MGHRA; CDR2 reads YSYEKL. Deletions cut 4 bases from V and 8 bases from J, with 24 bases between. The CDR3 DNA sequence: TGCGCCAGCAGCCGTAAAGATCCTAGGAGGGCCCTCGATGAGCAGTTCTTC. Its translation: CASSRKDPRRALDEQFF.

The chain joins TRBV4-2 to TRBJ2-1, with D perhaps matching TRBD1 (6 bases). Trimming removed 3 bases from V and 8 bases from J, with 11 bases in between. CDR3 length equals 13 residues. CDR1 is LGHNA and CDR2 is YNFKEQ in the germline V gene. CDR3 loop: CASSQLRGHEQFF. The CDR3 DNA sequence: TGTGCCAGCAGCCAGCTCAGGGGCCATGAGCAGTTCTTC.

This clone was observed once. The chain combines TRBV28 with TRBJ2-5; D gene ambiguous. Germline V CDR1 and CDR2: MDHEN, SYDVKM. V lost 6 bases to trimming and J lost 4 bases, with 9 bases between them. CDR3 length equals 12 residues. The CDR3 DNA is TGTGCCAGCAGCCCTGTTCTAGAGACCCAGTACTTC. It is translated as CASSPVLETQYF. Drawing the rest from reference TRBV28 and TRBJ2-5, the complete variable domain is DVKVTQSSRYLVKRTGEKVFLECVQDMDHENMFWYRQDPGLGLRLIYFSYDVKMKEKGDIPEGYSVSREKKERFSLILESASTNQTSMYLCASSPVLETQYFGPGTRLLVL.

The CDR3 bases are TGTGCCAGCAGTCGAGTAGACAAAAACATTCAGTACTTC. The encoded protein is CASSRVDKNIQYF. The chain combines TRBV12-3 or TRBV12-4 with TRBJ2-4; D not certain. V lost 5 bases, J lost 3 bases, and 8 bases lay in between. The CDR3 length is 13 residues.

The CDR3: CASLDRPQRVETQYF. The CDR3 DNA sequence: TGTGCCAGTCTGGACAGGCCCCAAAGGGTAGAGACCCAGTACTTC. The chain joins TRBV2 to TRBJ2-5, with TRBD1 matching over 7 bases. V lost 9 bases, J lost 4 bases, and 14 bases stayed unmatched. CDR1 is SNHLY, CDR2 FYNNEI, per germline. This CDR3 is built from 15 residues.

The genes are TRBV28 and TRBJ1-2; unclear D gene. This CDR3 is built from 12 residues. V lost 7 bases and J lost 2, with 8 bases in between. From germline, CDR1 is MDHEN and CDR2 SYDVKM. CDR3: CASNSRNYGYTF. CDR3 DNA sequence: TGTGCCAGCAACTCTAGGAACTATGGCTACACCTTC.